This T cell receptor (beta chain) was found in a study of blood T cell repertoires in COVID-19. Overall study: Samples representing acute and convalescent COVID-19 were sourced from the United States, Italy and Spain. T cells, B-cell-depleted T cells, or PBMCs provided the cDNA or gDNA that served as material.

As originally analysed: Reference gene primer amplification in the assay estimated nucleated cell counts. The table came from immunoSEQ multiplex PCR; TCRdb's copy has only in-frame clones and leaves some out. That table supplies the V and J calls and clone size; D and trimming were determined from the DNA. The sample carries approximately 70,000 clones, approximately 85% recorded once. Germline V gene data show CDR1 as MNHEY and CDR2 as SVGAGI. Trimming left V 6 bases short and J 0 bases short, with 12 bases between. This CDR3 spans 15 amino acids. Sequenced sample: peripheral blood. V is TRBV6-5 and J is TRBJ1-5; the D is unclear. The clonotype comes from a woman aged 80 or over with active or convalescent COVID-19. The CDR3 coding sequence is TGTGCCAGCAGGATTGACATGTATAGCAATCAGCCCCAGCATTTT. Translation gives CASRIDMYSNQPQHF.